This T cell receptor (beta chain) emerged from a study of blood T cell repertoires in COVID-19. TCRdb keeps only in-frame clones here, not all; method: immunoSEQ multiplex PCR. The table records approximately 70,000 clones, 84% of them present only once. This CDR3 comprises 14 residues. V dropped 1 base and J dropped 0 bases, with 6 bases sitting between them. The germline V gene encodes CDR1 MNHNS and CDR2 SASEGT. This clone was picked up a small number of times. The specimen sequenced was peripheral blood. The V call is TRBV6-1, the J call TRBJ1-2; D not certain. This clonotype was sampled from a woman aged 55-69 years with acute or convalescent COVID-19. The CDR3 spells CASSEGGANYGYTF. The DNA of the CDR3 is TGTGCCAGCAGTGAAGGCGGAGCTAACTATGGCTACACCTTC.